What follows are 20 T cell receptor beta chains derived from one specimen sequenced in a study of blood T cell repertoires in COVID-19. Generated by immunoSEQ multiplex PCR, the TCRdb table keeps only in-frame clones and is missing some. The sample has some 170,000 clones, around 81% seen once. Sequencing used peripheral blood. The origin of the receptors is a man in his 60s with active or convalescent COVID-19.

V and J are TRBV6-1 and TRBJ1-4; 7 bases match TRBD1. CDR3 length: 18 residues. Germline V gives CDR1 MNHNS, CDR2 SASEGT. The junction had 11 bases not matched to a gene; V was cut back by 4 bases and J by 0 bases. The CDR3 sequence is CASSAARDSLATNEKLFF. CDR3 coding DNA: TGTGCCAGCAGTGCCGCGCGGGACAGCCTTGCAACTAATGAAAAACTGTTTTTT.

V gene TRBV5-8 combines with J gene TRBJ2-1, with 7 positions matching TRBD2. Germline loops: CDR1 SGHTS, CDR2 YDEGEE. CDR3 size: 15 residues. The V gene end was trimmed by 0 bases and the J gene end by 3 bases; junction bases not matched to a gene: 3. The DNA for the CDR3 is TGTGCCAGCAGCTTGGGGGGGGGAAACTACAATGAGCAGTTCTTC. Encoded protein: CASSLGGGNYNEQFF.

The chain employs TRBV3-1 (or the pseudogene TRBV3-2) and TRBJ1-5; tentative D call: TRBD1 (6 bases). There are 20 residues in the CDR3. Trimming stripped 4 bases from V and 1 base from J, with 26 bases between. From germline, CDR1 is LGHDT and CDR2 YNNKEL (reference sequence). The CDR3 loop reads CASSPRVGTGQLGSNQPQHF. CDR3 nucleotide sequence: TGTGCCAGCAGCCCAAGGGTAGGTACCGGACAGTTAGGAAGCAATCAGCCCCAGCATTTT.

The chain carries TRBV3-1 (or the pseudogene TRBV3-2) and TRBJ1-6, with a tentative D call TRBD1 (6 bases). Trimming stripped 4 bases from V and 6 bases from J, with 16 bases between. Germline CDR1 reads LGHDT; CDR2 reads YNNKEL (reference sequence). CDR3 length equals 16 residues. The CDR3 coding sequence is TGTGCCAGCAGCCGCGGACAGACTTTCCTTAATTCACCCCTCCACTTT. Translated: CASSRGQTFLNSPLHF.

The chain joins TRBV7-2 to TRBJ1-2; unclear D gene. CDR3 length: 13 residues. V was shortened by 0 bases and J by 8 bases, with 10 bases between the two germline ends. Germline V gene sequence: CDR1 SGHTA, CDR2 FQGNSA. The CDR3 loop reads CASSLAEGQGYTF. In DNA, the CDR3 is TGTGCCAGCAGCTTAGCGGAGGGTCAGGGCTACACCTTC.

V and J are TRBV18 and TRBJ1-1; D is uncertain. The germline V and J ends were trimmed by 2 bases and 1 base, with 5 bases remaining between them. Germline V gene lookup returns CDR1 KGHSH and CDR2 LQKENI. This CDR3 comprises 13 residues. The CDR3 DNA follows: TGTGCCAGCTCACCAGCAGAGAACACTGAAGCTTTCTTT. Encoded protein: CASSPAENTEAFF. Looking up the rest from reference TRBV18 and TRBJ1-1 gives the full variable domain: NAGVMQNPRHLVRRRGQEARLRCSPMKGHSHVYWYRQLPEEGLKFMVYLQKENIIDESGMPKERFSAEFPKEGPSILRIQQVVRGDSAAYFCASSPAENTEAFFGQGTRLTVV.

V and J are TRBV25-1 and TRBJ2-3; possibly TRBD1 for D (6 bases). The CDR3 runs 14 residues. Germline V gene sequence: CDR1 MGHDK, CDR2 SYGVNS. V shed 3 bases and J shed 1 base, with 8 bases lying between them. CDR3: CASSERQGTDTQYF. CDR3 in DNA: TGTGCCAGCAGTGAGCGACAGGGCACAGATACGCAGTATTTT.

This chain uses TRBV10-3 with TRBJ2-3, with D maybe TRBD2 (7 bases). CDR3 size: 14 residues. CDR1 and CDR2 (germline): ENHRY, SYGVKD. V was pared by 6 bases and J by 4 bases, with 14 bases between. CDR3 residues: CAIRGGHRPDTQYF. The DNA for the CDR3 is TGTGCCATCAGGGGGGGGCACCGCCCAGATACGCAGTATTTT.

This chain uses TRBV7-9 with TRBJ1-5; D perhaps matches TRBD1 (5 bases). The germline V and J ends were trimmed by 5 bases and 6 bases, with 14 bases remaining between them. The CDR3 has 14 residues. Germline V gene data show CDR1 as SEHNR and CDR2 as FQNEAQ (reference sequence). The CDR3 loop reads CASSQAGRGQPQHF. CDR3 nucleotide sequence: TGTGCCAGCAGCCAGGCAGGTAGGGGTCAGCCCCAGCATTTT. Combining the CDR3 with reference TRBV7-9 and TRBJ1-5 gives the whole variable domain DTGVSQNPRHKITKRGQNVTFRCDPISEHNRLYWYRQTLGQGPEFLTYFQNEAQLEKSRLLSDRFSAERPKGSFSTLEIQRTEQGDSAMYLCASSQAGRGQPQHFGDGTRLSIL.

The CDR3 coding sequence is TGTGCCAGTAGTAGGGAGACTAGCACAGATACGCAGTATTTT. Protein product: CASSRETSTDTQYF. The chain uses TRBV19 and TRBJ2-3, with a weak D call TRBD2 (5 bases). The CDR3 consists of 14 residues. The V gene's germline CDR1 is LNHDA and CDR2 SQIVND (reference sequence). V was shortened by 4 bases and J by 0 bases, with 8 bases between the two germline ends.

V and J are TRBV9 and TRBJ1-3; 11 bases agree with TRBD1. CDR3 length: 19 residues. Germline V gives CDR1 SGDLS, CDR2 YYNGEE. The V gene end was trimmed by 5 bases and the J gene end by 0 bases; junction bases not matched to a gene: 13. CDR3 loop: CASSENPGQGVSSGNTIYF. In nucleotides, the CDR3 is TGTGCCAGCAGTGAGAATCCGGGACAGGGGGTAAGCTCTGGAAACACCATATATTTT.

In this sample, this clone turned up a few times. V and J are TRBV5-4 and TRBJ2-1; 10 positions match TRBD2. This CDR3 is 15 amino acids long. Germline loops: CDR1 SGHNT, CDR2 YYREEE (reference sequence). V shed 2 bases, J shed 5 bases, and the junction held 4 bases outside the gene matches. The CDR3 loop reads CASSFRLAGHNEQFF. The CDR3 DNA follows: TGTGCCAGCAGCTTTCGACTAGCGGGCCACAATGAGCAGTTCTTC.

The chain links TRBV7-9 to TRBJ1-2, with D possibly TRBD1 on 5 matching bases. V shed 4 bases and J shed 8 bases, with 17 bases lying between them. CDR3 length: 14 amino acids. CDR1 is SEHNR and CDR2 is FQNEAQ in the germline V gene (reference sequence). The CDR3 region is CASSWGDSFGGYTF. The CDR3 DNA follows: TGTGCCAGCAGCTGGGGGGACTCTTTCGGCGGCTACACCTTC.

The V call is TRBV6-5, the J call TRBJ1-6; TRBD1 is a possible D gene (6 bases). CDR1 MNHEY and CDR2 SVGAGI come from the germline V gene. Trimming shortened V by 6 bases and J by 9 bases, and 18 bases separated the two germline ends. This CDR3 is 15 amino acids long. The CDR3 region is CASRTTGILGSPLHF. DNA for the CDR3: TGTGCCAGCAGGACAACAGGGATTTTAGGTTCACCCCTCCACTTT.

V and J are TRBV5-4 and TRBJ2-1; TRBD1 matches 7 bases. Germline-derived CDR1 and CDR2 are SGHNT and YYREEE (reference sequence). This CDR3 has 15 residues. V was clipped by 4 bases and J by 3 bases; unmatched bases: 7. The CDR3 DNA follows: TGTGCCAGCAGCCCCACCGGGACAGTCTACAATGAGCAGTTCTTC. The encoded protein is CASSPTGTVYNEQFF.

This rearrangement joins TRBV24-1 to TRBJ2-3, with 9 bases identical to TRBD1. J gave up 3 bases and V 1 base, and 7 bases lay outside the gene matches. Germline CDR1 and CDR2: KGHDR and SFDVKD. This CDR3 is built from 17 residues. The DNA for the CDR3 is TGTGCCACCAGTGATTTTGTCGGGACAGGGCGAACAGATACGCAGTATTTT. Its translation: CATSDFVGTGRTDTQYF.

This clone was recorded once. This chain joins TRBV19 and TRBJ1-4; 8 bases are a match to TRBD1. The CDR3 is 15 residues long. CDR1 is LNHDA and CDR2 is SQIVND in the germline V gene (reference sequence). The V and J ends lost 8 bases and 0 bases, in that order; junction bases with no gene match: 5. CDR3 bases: TGTGCCAGTTTCCCAGGGGGCACAACTAATGAAAAACTGTTTTTT. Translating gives CASFPGGTTNEKLFF. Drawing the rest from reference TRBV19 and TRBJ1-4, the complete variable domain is DGGITQSPKYLFRKEGQNVTLSCEQNLNHDAMYWYRQDPGQGLRLIYYSQIVNDFQKGDIAEGYSVSREKKESFPLTVTSAQKNPTAFYLCASFPGGTTNEKLFFGSGTQLSVL.

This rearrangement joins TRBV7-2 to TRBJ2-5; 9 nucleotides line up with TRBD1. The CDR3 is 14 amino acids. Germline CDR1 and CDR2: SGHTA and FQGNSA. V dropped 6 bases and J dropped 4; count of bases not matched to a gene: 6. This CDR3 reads CASSPGTGLETQYF. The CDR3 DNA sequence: TGTGCCAGCAGTCCTGGGACAGGGCTAGAGACCCAGTACTTC.

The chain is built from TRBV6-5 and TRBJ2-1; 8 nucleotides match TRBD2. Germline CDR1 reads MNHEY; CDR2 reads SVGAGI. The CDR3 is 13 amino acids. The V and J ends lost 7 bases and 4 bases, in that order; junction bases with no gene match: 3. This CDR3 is CASTTSGYNEQFF. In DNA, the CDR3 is TGTGCCAGCACAACTAGCGGATACAATGAGCAGTTCTTC.

In DNA form, the CDR3 reads TGTGCCAGCAGTTACTCGCGGGAGCAGTACTTC. It codes for CASSYSREQYF. The rearrangement uses TRBV6-2 or TRBV6-3 and TRBJ2-7; D call uncertain. V was pared by 0 bases and J by 7 bases, with 4 bases between. Germline V CDR1 and CDR2: MNHEY, SVGEGT. CDR3 size: 11 residues.